This T cell receptor (beta chain) was sequenced during a study of T cells in Graves' hyperthyroidism and ophthalmopathy. General study results and limits: Most thyroid clonotypes expanded above 0.001 were also detected in blood.

This clonotype was counted at least ten times. Its antigen remains unknown. Relative to the germline gene, one junction end is altered; a read error may explain this. CDR1 and CDR2 (germline): SGHRS, YFSETQ. The CDR3 sequence is 14 residues long. Diagnoses used clinical symptoms, serum thyroxine and TRAb, thyroid ultrasound and orbital computed tomography. RNA transcripts served as the template for amplifying TCR beta CDR3 regions. Primed by the HTBI set, a first-round RT-PCR was run on the TCR CDR3. TCRdb itself ran the multiplex PCR reads through MiXCR, one entry per CDR3 protein. This table has about half a million distinct CDR3 sequences, under 25% appearing once.

Sequenced: blood. The chain has TRBV5-1 and TRBJ2-7; TRBD1 might be the D (6 bases). This receptor was taken from a young man with Graves' hyperthyroidism. Here the CDR3 DNA reads TGTGCCAGCAGTTGGGGGCAGGGATCCTACGAGCAGTACTTC. Its translation is CASSWGQGSYEQYF.